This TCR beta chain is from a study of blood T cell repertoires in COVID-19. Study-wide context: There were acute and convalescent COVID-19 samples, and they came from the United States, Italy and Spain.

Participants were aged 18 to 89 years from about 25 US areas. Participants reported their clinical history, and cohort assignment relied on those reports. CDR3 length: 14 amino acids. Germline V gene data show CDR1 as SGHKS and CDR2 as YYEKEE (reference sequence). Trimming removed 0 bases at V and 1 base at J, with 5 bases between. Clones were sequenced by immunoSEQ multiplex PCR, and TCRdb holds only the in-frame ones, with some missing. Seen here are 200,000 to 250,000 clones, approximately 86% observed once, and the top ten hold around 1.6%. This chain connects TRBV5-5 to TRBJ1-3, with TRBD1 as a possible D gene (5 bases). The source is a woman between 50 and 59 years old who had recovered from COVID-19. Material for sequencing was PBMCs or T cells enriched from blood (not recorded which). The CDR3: CASSLEGSGNTIYF. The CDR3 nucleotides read TGTGCCAGCAGCTTGGAGGGGTCTGGAAACACCATATATTTT.